The 18 T cell receptor beta chains in this list originate from one sample, sequenced in a study of CD8 T cells in Susac syndrome. RNA, at about 0.5 to 1 ug, was reverse transcribed with random hexamers. A single record per CDR3 protein comes from TCRdb applying MiXCR to the immunoSEQ multiplex PCR reads. The sample comprises tens of thousands of distinct CDR3 sequences, approximately 96% of which are singletons, and approximately 0.39% rests with the top ten. The sample consisted of CD8+ T cells from PBMCs. Every receptor here comes from a human donor with Susac syndrome.

The CDR3 region is CASSYEGQGASYNEQFF. CDR3 nucleotides: TGTGCCAGCAGTTACGAGGGACAGGGGGCATCCTACAATGAGCAGTTCTTC. The rearrangement joins TRBV6-2 or TRBV6-3 to TRBJ2-1; 12 positions agree with TRBD1. V was clipped by 2 bases and J by 1 base; unmatched bases: 3. Germline assignment: CDR1 MNHEY and CDR2 SVGEGT. The CDR3 sequence is 17 residues long.

CDR3 nucleotides: TGTGCCAGCAGTACAGCAGGAGAGTATGGCTACACCTTC. Translating it yields CASSTAGEYGYTF. The chain employs TRBV7-9 and TRBJ1-2, with D unclear. CDR3 length: 13 amino acids. In germline, CDR1 is SEHNR, CDR2 FQNEAQ (reference sequence). Trimming took off 6 bases at V and 5 bases at J, with 13 bases between the two ends.

The chain couples TRBV7-9 to TRBJ1-2; TRBD1 is a possible D gene (6 bases). This CDR3 spans 14 amino acids. CDR1 and CDR2 from the germline V gene are SEHNR and FQNEAQ (reference sequence). V lost 5 bases to trimming and J lost 1 base, with 11 bases between them. The CDR3 loop reads CASSPDRVNYGYTF. The CDR3 DNA reads TGTGCCAGCAGCCCGGACAGAGTTAACTATGGCTACACCTTC.

The chain uses TRBV29-1 and TRBJ2-5; D possibly matches TRBD1 or TRBD2 (6 bases each). Germline lookup yields CDR1 SQVTM and CDR2 ANQGSEA. The V end was cut by 2 bases, the J end by 5 bases, with 18 bases between. The CDR3 extends over 15 amino acids. Here the CDR3 DNA reads TGCAGCGTTGAACGATGGGGGGACACCGCCGAGACCCAGTACTTC. Translated, it gives CSVERWGDTAETQYF.

This chain uses TRBV13 with TRBJ2-3; no clear D gene. The CDR3 extends over 13 amino acids. Germline CDR1 and CDR2: PRHDT and FYEKMQ (reference sequence). Trimming took 0 bases from V and 4 from J, leaving 5 bases between them. The CDR3 is CASSLGDPDTQYF. The CDR3, as DNA: TGTGCCAGCAGCTTAGGAGACCCAGATACGCAGTATTTT.

This clonotype was observed a handful of times. This chain uses TRBV7-9 with TRBJ2-7; 8 bases match TRBD1. Germline CDR1 and CDR2: SEHNR and FQNEAQ (reference sequence). This CDR3 is 16 amino acids long. V was clipped by 1 base and J by 4 bases; unmatched bases: 9. CDR3 residues: CASSLVGQGAPYEQYV. CDR3 sequence (DNA): TGTGCCAGCAGCTTAGTTGGCCAGGGGGCGCCTTACGAGCAGTACGTC.

Only one count was recorded for this clonotype. The chain recombines TRBV9 with TRBJ2-1, with TRBD1 matching 9 bases. Unmatched junction bases numbered 10, after V lost 4 bases and J lost 5 bases. The CDR3 extends over 16 amino acids. The germline CDR1 and CDR2 sequences are SGDLS and YYNGEE. CDR3 DNA sequence: TGTGCCAGCAGCATTTCCGGGACAGGGATCCACAATGAGCAGTTCTTC. This encodes CASSISGTGIHNEQFF.

The genes are TRBV27 and TRBJ1-1; TRBD1 is a possible D gene (6 bases). The germline CDR1 and CDR2 sequences are MNHEY and SMNVEV (reference sequence). The V and J ends lost 6 bases and 3 bases respectively, with 20 bases between them. The CDR3 totals 16 residues. CDR3 residues: CASSSTAGGGDTEAFF. The CDR3 coding sequence is TGTGCCAGCAGCTCCACCGCGGGAGGGGGGGACACTGAAGCTTTCTTT.

The chain couples TRBV27 to TRBJ2-5; a weak D match, TRBD1 (6 bases). In germline, CDR1 is MNHEY, CDR2 SMNVEV (reference sequence). CDR3 length equals 15 residues. V was trimmed by 4 bases and J by 0 bases, leaving 12 bases between them. The CDR3: CASSSGQRYQETQYF. The DNA for the CDR3 is TGTGCCAGCAGTTCAGGACAGCGGTACCAAGAGACCCAGTACTTC.

The V gene is TRBV30, the J gene TRBJ1-5; 7 bases agree with TRBD1. This CDR3 spans 18 amino acids. With 0 bases clipped from V and 6 bases from J, the junction kept 17 bases outside the gene matches. Germline CDR1 reads GTSNPN; CDR2 reads SVGIG (reference sequence). The CDR3 bases are TGTGCCTGGAGTGTAAGCTACTGGGACAGAGTTTGGGGTCAGCCCCAGCATTTT. Translating gives CAWSVSYWDRVWGQPQHF. Based on the CDR3 plus reference TRBV30 and TRBJ1-5, the full variable domain is SQTIHQWPATLVQPVGSPLSLECTVEGTSNPNLYWYRQAAGRGLQLLFYSVGIGQISSEVPQNLSASRPQDRQFILSSKKLLLSDSGFYLCAWSVSYWDRVWGQPQHFGDGTRLSIL.

The chain links TRBV29-1 to TRBJ1-2; 8 bases align to TRBD1. CDR1 and CDR2 (germline): SQVTM, ANQGSEA. The V gene end was trimmed by 4 bases and the J gene end by 5 bases; junction bases not matched to a gene: 12. The CDR3 is made up of 15 amino acids. The CDR3 loop is CSVGTGIGYEYGYTF. For the CDR3, the DNA is TGCAGCGTTGGGACAGGGATCGGATATGAATATGGCTACACCTTC.

The chain combines TRBV5-1 with TRBJ2-1; 7 bases are shared with TRBD1. J was trimmed by 8 bases and V by 3 bases; bases with no gene match: 11. The CDR3 is 15 amino acids. Germline V lookup: CDR1 SGHRS, CDR2 YFSETQ. CDR3 loop: CASSSTGAPLDEQFF. In DNA form, the CDR3 reads TGCGCCAGCAGCTCTACAGGGGCCCCTTTAGATGAGCAGTTCTTC.

The CDR3 region has the DNA TGTGCCAGCAGCCAAGATAGCCACGGGATCTACACAGATACGCAGTATTTT. This sequence encodes CASSQDSHGIYTDTQYF. J is TRBJ2-3 and V is TRBV3-1; the D gene is possibly TRBD2 (5 bases). The CDR3 has 17 amino acids. V was trimmed by 0 bases and J by 2 bases, leaving 15 bases between them. Germline lookup yields CDR1 LGHDT and CDR2 YNNKEL (reference sequence).

This chain uses TRBV20-1 with TRBJ1-5; 7 bases match TRBD1. The CDR3 is 16 residues long. Per germline, CDR1 DFQATT and CDR2 SNEGSKA (reference sequence). Trimming cost V 0 bases and J 0 bases; bases outside gene matches: 5. The CDR3 is CSARDRGQYSNQPQHF. The CDR3 nucleotides are TGCAGTGCTAGAGATCGGGGACAGTATAGCAATCAGCCCCAGCATTTT.

The chain is built from TRBV29-1 and TRBJ2-2, with a tentative D call TRBD2 (5 bases). Germline loops: CDR1 SQVTM, CDR2 ANQGSEA. V gave up 7 bases and J gave up 6 bases, with 9 bases separating them. The length of the CDR3 is 11 residues. The DNA for the CDR3 is TGCAGCGCCCTGAGGGCCGGGGAGCTGTTTTTT. It translates to CSALRAGELFF.

This clonotype was seen a single time. V and J are TRBV27 and TRBJ1-2; 10 bases map to TRBD1. The length of the CDR3 is 14 residues. From germline, CDR1 is MNHEY and CDR2 SMNVEV (reference sequence). J gave up 7 bases and V 2 bases, and 4 bases lay outside the gene matches. Written as DNA, the CDR3 is TGTGCCAGCAGTTTAGGGACAGGGGAATCTGGCTACACCTTC. This sequence encodes CASSLGTGESGYTF.

CDR3 sequence: CASSALSGGPTDTQYF. In DNA form, the CDR3 reads TGTGCCAGCAGCGCACTTAGCGGGGGGCCCACAGATACGCAGTATTTT. The chain uses TRBV9 and TRBJ2-3; 10 nucleotides agree with TRBD2. CDR1 is SGDLS and CDR2 is YYNGEE in the germline V gene. The CDR3 sequence is 16 residues long. V trimming: 3 bases; J trimming: 2 bases; junction bases outside the gene matches: 6.

The CDR3 DNA reads as TGTGCCAGCAGCTTAGCTGCAGGGTCCCCCTACGAGCAGTACTTC. This codes for CASSLAAGSPYEQYF. This chain connects TRBV7-2 to TRBJ2-7; D is perhaps TRBD1 (5 bases). The CDR3 is 15 residues long. The V and J ends lost 0 bases and 2 bases respectively, with 11 bases between them. Germline CDR1 reads SGHTA; CDR2 reads FQGNSA.